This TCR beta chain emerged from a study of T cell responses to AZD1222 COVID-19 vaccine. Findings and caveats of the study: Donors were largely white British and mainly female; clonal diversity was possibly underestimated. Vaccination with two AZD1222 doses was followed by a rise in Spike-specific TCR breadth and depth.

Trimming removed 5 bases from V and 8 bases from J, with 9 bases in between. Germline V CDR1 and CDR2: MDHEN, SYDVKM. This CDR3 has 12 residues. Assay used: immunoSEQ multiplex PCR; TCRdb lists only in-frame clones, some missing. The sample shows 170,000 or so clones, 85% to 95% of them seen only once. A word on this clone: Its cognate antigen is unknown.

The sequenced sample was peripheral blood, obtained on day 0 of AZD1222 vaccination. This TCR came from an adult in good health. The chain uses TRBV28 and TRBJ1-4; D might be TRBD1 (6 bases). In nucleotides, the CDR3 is TGTGCCAGCAGTGTCGACAGGGAAAAACTGTTTTTT. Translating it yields CASSVDREKLFF.